Below, 31 T cell receptor beta chains from the same sample are listed, as sequenced in a study of Ad26.COV2.S vaccination and SARS-CoV-2 variants. Treatment in this sample: around 19 received Ad26.COV2.S at low or high dose, single or two shots; about 5 received placebo; per-sample allocation not given. Sampling was performed 63 days after the first vaccine or placebo injection. Repertoires were generated with immunoSEQ multiplex PCR, while TCRdb's copy carries only in-frame clones and drops some. The data show about 250,000 clones, approximately 87% seen once. The sequenced sample was peripheral blood, obtained in a trial of Ad26.COV2.S vaccine versus placebo. These receptors all come from a person aged 18-60 years who received the Ad26.COV2.S COVID-19 vaccine or a placebo.

The chain combines TRBV5-1 with TRBJ2-2, with D possibly TRBD1 on 5 matching bases. CDR3 length: 14 residues. Germline V lookup: CDR1 SGHRS, CDR2 YFSETQ. V gave up 7 bases and J gave up 0 bases, with 10 bases separating them. The CDR3 spells CASEAGPNTGELFF. CDR3 DNA: TGCGCCAGCGAAGCAGGGCCGAACACCGGGGAGCTGTTTTTT.

The chain is built from TRBV7-8 and TRBJ1-1; D is uncertain. CDR3 length: 14 residues. Trimming left V 5 bases short and J 1 base short, with 11 bases between. Germline CDR1 SGHVS, CDR2 FQNEAQ. CDR3 region: CASSQMYPNTEAFF. The CDR3 nucleotides are TGTGCCAGCAGCCAGATGTACCCGAACACTGAAGCTTTCTTT.

The sample holds one count of this clone. A read error may account for a junction end that differs from germline. The CDR3 sequence: CASSSTASPPSAYDEQFF. The CDR3 coding sequence is TGTGCCAGCAGCTCAACCGCCTCTCCCCCCTCCGCCTACGATGAGCAGTTCTTC. The V gene is TRBV11-2, the J gene TRBJ2-1; no clear D gene. The germline CDR1 and CDR2 sequences are SGHAT and FQNNGV. CDR3 length: 18 residues.

This clone was counted a few times. The J gene is TRBJ1-5, the V gene TRBV6-5; the match to TRBD1 covers 8 bases. Trimming removed 0 bases from V and 6 bases from J; junction bases left unmatched: 7. Germline assignment: CDR1 MNHEY and CDR2 SVGAGI. The CDR3 is 16 residues long. In nucleotides, the CDR3 is TGTGCCAGCAGTTACTCCGCAGGGGGCATAGGTCAGCCCCAGCATTTT. Translated, it gives CASSYSAGGIGQPQHF.

V gene TRBV5-8 combines with J gene TRBJ2-5, with 10 bases lining up with TRBD1. V shed 4 bases, J shed 0 bases, and the junction held 6 bases outside the gene matches. Looked up from germline, CDR1 is SGHTS and CDR2 is YDEGEE. CDR3 length: 16 residues. CDR3 sequence reads: CASSIGQGVNQETQYF. CDR3 in DNA: TGTGCCAGCAGCATCGGACAGGGGGTGAACCAAGAGACCCAGTACTTC.

This clone was seen a single time. J is TRBJ2-7 and V is TRBV28; D could derive from TRBD1 or TRBD2 (5 bases each). The germline gives CDR1 MDHEN, CDR2 SYDVKM. The CDR3 consists of 14 residues. Trimming took off 7 bases at V and 2 bases at J, with 15 bases between the two ends. The CDR3 spells CASKLRGSPYEQYF. The CDR3 DNA sequence: TGTGCCAGCAAGTTGAGGGGTTCACCCTACGAGCAGTACTTC.

In its sample, this clone was seen once. The V and J genes are TRBV30 and TRBJ2-1; D is undetermined. Germline V CDR1 and CDR2: GTSNPN, SVGIG (reference sequence). The CDR3 has 12 residues. Trimming removed 5 bases from V and 4 bases from J, with 9 bases in between. The CDR3 bases are TGTGCCTGGGGAGCCAGGTACAATGAGCAGTTCTTC. Translating gives CAWGARYNEQFF.

This clone has a single count. The chain is built from TRBV2 and TRBJ2-6; tentative D call: TRBD1 (6 bases). The CDR3 has 15 residues. Germline V gene sequence: CDR1 SNHLY, CDR2 FYNNEI. Trimming removed 5 bases at V and 0 bases at J, with 8 bases between. CDR3 amino acids: CASSPTGSGANVLTF. CDR3 bases: TGTGCCAGCAGTCCGACAGGCTCTGGGGCCAACGTCCTGACTTTC.

The genes are TRBV5-8 and TRBJ1-5; the match to TRBD1 covers 8 bases. The CDR3 runs 18 residues. Trimming at V came to 0 bases and at J to 1 base, leaving 9 bases not matched to a gene. The V gene's germline CDR1 is SGHTS and CDR2 YDEGEE. The CDR3 coding sequence is TGTGCCAGCAGCTTGGTCCTTATGGGGACAGGCAGCAATCAGCCCCAGCATTTT. Protein product: CASSLVLMGTGSNQPQHF.

This clone turned up a few times. The rearrangement links TRBV7-2 to TRBJ1-6; 11 nucleotides align to TRBD1. Germline V lookup: CDR1 SGHTA, CDR2 FQGNSA. V lost 4 bases, J lost 5 bases, and 1 base stayed unmatched. The CDR3 contains 15 residues. The CDR3 DNA reads as TGTGCCAGCAGCTGGACAGGGGGCAATAATTCACCCCTCCACTTT. Translating gives CASSWTGGNNSPLHF.

The chain uses TRBV5-8 and TRBJ2-5, with 12 bases identical to TRBD2. This CDR3 contains 16 residues. V gave up 5 bases and J gave up 5 bases; unmatched junction bases: 10. Germline values: CDR1 SGHTS, CDR2 YDEGEE. The CDR3 DNA follows: TGTGCCAGCAGTCGAGGACTAGCGGGAATCGGGGAGACCCAGTACTTC. Protein: CASSRGLAGIGETQYF. Combining the CDR3 with reference TRBV5-8 and TRBJ2-5 gives the whole variable domain EAGVTQSPTHLIKTRGQQATLRCSPISGHTSVYWYQQALGLGLQFLLWYDEGEERNRGNFPPRFSGRQFPNYSSELNVNALELEDSALYLCASSRGLAGIGETQYFGPGTRLLVL.

V is TRBV2 and J is TRBJ1-3; 8 bases agree with TRBD1. V trimming: 6 bases; J trimming: 1 base; junction bases outside the gene matches: 8. Germline CDR1 SNHLY, CDR2 FYNNEI. The CDR3 loop spans 16 amino acids. CDR3 sequence reads: CASRPKTGGSGNTIYF. The CDR3 DNA follows: TGTGCCAGCAGACCCAAAACAGGGGGTTCTGGAAACACCATATATTTT.

The V gene is TRBV11-2, the J gene TRBJ2-2; possible D gene TRBD1, 6 bases. The CDR3 length is 16 residues. CDR1 is SGHAT, CDR2 FQNNGV, per germline. Trimming took off 2 bases at V and 1 base at J, with 11 bases between the two ends. The CDR3: CASSLRQGLNTGELFF. The CDR3 DNA reads TGTGCCAGCAGCTTAAGGCAGGGGTTGAACACCGGGGAGCTGTTTTTT.

The chain links TRBV7-9 to TRBJ1-1, with D unresolved. Trimming removed 2 bases from V and 1 base from J, with 5 bases in between. The CDR3 runs 13 residues. Per the germline V gene, CDR1 is SEHNR and CDR2 is FQNEAQ (reference sequence). The CDR3 bases are TGTGCCAGCAGCTTAACTAGGAACACTGAAGCTTTCTTT. Its protein is CASSLTRNTEAFF.

V and J are TRBV3-1 (or the pseudogene TRBV3-2) and TRBJ1-2; unclear D gene. This CDR3 comprises 14 residues. V gave up 0 bases and J gave up 0 bases, with 5 bases separating them. Germline CDR1 reads LGHDT; CDR2 reads YNNKEL (reference sequence). DNA for the CDR3: TGTGCCAGCAGCCAAGATGATTCTAACTATGGCTACACCTTC. The encoded protein is CASSQDDSNYGYTF.

This sequence joins TRBV27 and TRBJ1-2; 9 bases align to TRBD1. The CDR3 is made up of 14 amino acids. In germline, CDR1 is MNHEY, CDR2 SMNVEV (reference sequence). V shed 6 bases, J shed 7 bases, and the junction held 9 bases outside the gene matches. CDR3: CASRPPGQGSGYTF. The CDR3 nucleotides read TGTGCCAGCAGGCCCCCGGGACAGGGCTCTGGCTACACCTTC.

DNA for the CDR3: TGTGCCAGCAGCCCGACAGGGGTCGTCACTGAAGCTTTCTTT. Amino acid sequence: CASSPTGVVTEAFF. V gene TRBV7-2 combines with J gene TRBJ1-1, with TRBD1 matching 8 bases. After removal of 5 bases from V and 4 bases from J, the junction contained 6 bases not matched to a gene. The CDR3 consists of 14 residues. CDR1 SGHTA and CDR2 FQGNSA come from the germline V gene.

The chain recombines TRBV19 with TRBJ2-5; D uncertain. Germline CDR1 and CDR2: LNHDA and SQIVND (reference sequence). The CDR3 has 14 residues. V lost 5 bases, J lost 5 bases, and 15 bases lay in between. Here the CDR3 DNA reads TGTGCCAGTAGTGCCTCTCAGTCGGCCGAGACCCAGTACTTC. Its protein is CASSASQSAETQYF. Looking up the rest from reference TRBV19 and TRBJ2-5 gives the full variable domain: DGGITQSPKYLFRKEGQNVTLSCEQNLNHDAMYWYRQDPGQGLRLIYYSQIVNDFQKGDIAEGYSVSREKKESFPLTVTSAQKNPTAFYLCASSASQSAETQYFGPGTRLLVL.

CDR3 DNA sequence: TGTGCCAGCAGCGTAGCACTAGCGGCTGGGGCCAACGTCCTGACTTTC. This codes for CASSVALAAGANVLTF. The V call is TRBV9, the J call TRBJ2-6, with 8 bases fitting TRBD2. This CDR3 has 16 amino acids. Trimming removed 0 bases from V and 2 bases from J; junction bases left unmatched: 1. Germline V gene data show CDR1 as SGDLS and CDR2 as YYNGEE.

The V gene is TRBV14, the J gene TRBJ2-5; no definite D call. V lost 1 base and J 6 bases, leaving 12 bases between the germline ends. This CDR3 region has 14 residues. The V gene's germline CDR1 is SGHDN and CDR2 FVKESK. The CDR3 is CASSQGAGGKTQYF. DNA for the CDR3: TGTGCCAGCAGCCAAGGCGCAGGTGGAAAGACCCAGTACTTC.

V is TRBV25-1 and J is TRBJ2-1; D is unresolved. V shed 3 bases and J shed 4 bases, with 7 bases lying between them. The germline V gene encodes CDR1 MGHDK and CDR2 SYGVNS. The length of the CDR3 is 13 residues. CDR3 protein: CASSESEYNEQFF. Here the CDR3 DNA reads TGTGCCAGCAGTGAGTCCGAATACAATGAGCAGTTCTTC.

The J gene is TRBJ2-5, the V gene TRBV5-1; D is ambiguous. Trimming left V 0 bases short and J 1 base short, with 13 bases between. The germline CDR1 and CDR2 sequences are SGHRS and YFSETQ. The CDR3 extends over 16 amino acids. The CDR3 DNA follows: TGCGCCAGCAGCTTGGAGGTCCCCAACCTCCAAGAGACCCAGTACTTC. Translated, it gives CASSLEVPNLQETQYF. Variable domain in full (rest from reference TRBV5-1 and TRBJ2-5): KAGVTQTPRYLIKTRGQQVTLSCSPISGHRSVSWYQQTPGQGLQFLFEYFSETQRNKGNFPGRFSGRQFSNSRSEMNVSTLELGDSALYLCASSLEVPNLQETQYFGPGTRLLVL.

The chain links TRBV6-6 to TRBJ2-7; 8 bases align to TRBD2. Losses at the gene ends were 6 bases for V and 4 bases for J; bases not matched to a gene: 5. Per the germline V gene, CDR1 is MNHNY and CDR2 is SVGAGI (reference sequence). The CDR3 has 13 amino acids. CDR3 residues: CASRPGGGYEQYF. CDR3 in DNA: TGTGCCAGCAGACCGGGAGGGGGTTACGAGCAGTACTTC.

Only one count was recorded for this clone. The chain links TRBV15 to TRBJ2-7; 8 bases line up with TRBD1. CDR1 and CDR2 from the germline V gene are LNHNV and YYDKDF (reference sequence). V lost 5 bases to trimming and J lost 1 base; unmatched junction nucleotides: 1. The CDR3 runs to 13 residues. CDR3 DNA: TGTGCCACCAGCTGGACAGGGTCCTACGAGCAGTACTTC. Protein product: CATSWTGSYEQYF.

V usage is TRBV20-1 and J usage is TRBJ2-7; 7 nucleotides line up with TRBD2. After removal of 3 bases from V and 6 bases from J, the junction contained 11 bases not matched to a gene. Germline V gene data show CDR1 as DFQATT and CDR2 as SNEGSKA (reference sequence). The CDR3 is 14 amino acids. For the CDR3, the DNA is TGCAGTGCTAGTCAGGTTGCGGGAGTCGGCGAGCAGTACTTC. Encoded protein: CSASQVAGVGEQYF.

The chain uses TRBV4-1 and TRBJ2-5; 11 nucleotides align to TRBD2. Germline V gene lookup returns CDR1 MGHRA and CDR2 YSYEKL. The ends lost 0 bases at V and 5 bases at J; junction bases unmatched: 2. The CDR3 consists of 15 residues. In DNA form, the CDR3 reads TGCGCCAGCAGCCAAGACCTAGCGGGAGGTGAGACCCAGTACTTC. This encodes CASSQDLAGGETQYF.

The gene calls are TRBV7-9 and TRBJ1-1; unclear D gene. The ends were cut back, 2 bases at V and 8 bases at J, with 6 bases in the middle. CDR3 length equals 11 residues. Germline CDR1 is SEHNR and CDR2 is FQNEAQ (reference sequence). CDR3 in DNA: TGTGCCAGCAGCTTAAGGGTGGAAGCTTTCTTT. Its protein is CASSLRVEAFF.

The rearrangement joins TRBV12-3 or TRBV12-4 to TRBJ2-7, with no clear D. There are 12 residues in the CDR3. Trimming shortened V by 3 bases and J by 2 bases, and 5 bases separated the two germline ends. The CDR3 loop reads CASSFNTYEQYF. CDR3 sequence (DNA): TGTGCCAGCAGTTTCAACACCTACGAGCAGTACTTC.

The chain employs TRBV10-2 and TRBJ2-1; 12 positions match TRBD2. V was pared by 6 bases and J by 4 bases, with 4 bases of the junction left unmatched. Per the germline V gene, CDR1 is WSHSY and CDR2 is SAAADI. The CDR3 loop spans 15 amino acids. The CDR3 region is CASSELAGGYNEQFF. As DNA, the CDR3 is TGCGCCAGCAGCGAGCTAGCGGGGGGGTACAATGAGCAGTTCTTC.

The rearrangement uses TRBV6-5 and TRBJ2-7; TRBD1 aligns across 7 bases. After removal of 0 bases from V and 3 bases from J, the junction contained 5 bases not matched to a gene. CDR3 length: 15 amino acids. Germline assignment: CDR1 MNHEY and CDR2 SVGAGI. CDR3 region: CASSYSGQAGYEQYF. The CDR3, as DNA: TGTGCCAGCAGTTACTCAGGACAGGCCGGCTACGAGCAGTACTTC.

The chain carries TRBV5-5 and TRBJ1-1; D is uncertain. This CDR3 is built from 14 residues. CDR1 is SGHKS and CDR2 is YYEKEE in the germline V gene (reference sequence). V was trimmed by 2 bases and J by 2 bases, leaving 10 bases between them. CDR3 region: CASSFGIANTEAFF. The DNA for the CDR3 is TGTGCCAGCAGCTTTGGTATAGCCAACACTGAAGCTTTCTTT.